This entry lists 17 T cell receptor beta chains sequenced from one sample in a study of cytomegalovirus exposure and HLA in healthy donors. This PCR relied on a set of 60 Vbeta primers and 13 Jbeta primers. The repertoire was sequenced with immunoSEQ multiplex PCR; TCRdb's copy has only in-frame clones and lacks some. The sample holds about 130,000 clones, around 76% seen once. Sequencing used PBMCs. Receptors were obtained from a woman aged 45-59 years in good health and CMV-seronegative.

The genes are TRBV2 and TRBJ2-5, with 10 bases fitting TRBD1. The trim removed 4 bases at V and 5 bases at J, leaving 7 bases unmatched. In germline, CDR1 is SNHLY, CDR2 FYNNEI. This CDR3 has 15 amino acids. The CDR3, as DNA: TGTGCCAGCAGTGTCGACAGGGGGCGGTGGGAGACCCAGTACTTC. Translating it yields CASSVDRGRWETQYF.

J is TRBJ2-7 and V is TRBV19; tentative D call: TRBD1 (6 bases). V shed 5 bases and J shed 2 bases, with 10 bases lying between them. This CDR3 is built from 13 residues. The V gene's germline CDR1 is LNHDA and CDR2 SQIVND (reference sequence). In DNA form, the CDR3 reads TGTGCCAGTAGTCCGGGACAAGCCTACGAGCAGTACGTC. This gives the protein CASSPGQAYEQYV.

In its sample, this clone was seen once. The rearrangement uses TRBV10-3 and TRBJ1-1, with D maybe TRBD1 (6 bases). The CDR3 is 17 residues long. Germline CDR1 reads ENHRY; CDR2 reads SYGVKD. The ends were cut back, 4 bases at V and 0 bases at J, with 18 bases in the middle. CDR3 coding DNA: TGTGCCATCAGTGTGAGGGAAGACAGGAGAATGAACACTGAAGCTTTCTTT. Its translation: CAISVREDRRMNTEAFF.

The rearrangement links TRBV7-2 to TRBJ2-5; 7 positions agree with TRBD2. J lost 5 bases, V lost 0 bases, and 3 bases had no gene match. Germline CDR1 reads SGHTA; CDR2 reads FQGNSA. This CDR3 is 14 amino acids long. CDR3 nucleotides: TGTGCCAGCAGCTTAGCGCGGGGGAGGGAGACCCAGTACTTC. It codes for CASSLARGRETQYF.

This chain links TRBV28 with TRBJ1-5; TRBD1 is a possible D gene (5 bases). The V and J ends lost 8 bases and 6 bases respectively, with 17 bases between them. This CDR3 has 14 amino acids. Germline lookup yields CDR1 MDHEN and CDR2 SYDVKM. CDR3 nucleotide sequence: TGTGCCAGCCACCAGGGCAGTTCCATTCAGCCCCAGCATTTT. This sequence encodes CASHQGSSIQPQHF.

The chain joins TRBV5-4 to TRBJ1-5; D might be TRBD1 (6 bases). The CDR3 sequence is 15 residues long. Per the germline V gene, CDR1 is SGHNT and CDR2 is YYREEE (reference sequence). Trimming removed 0 bases from V and 7 bases from J, with 14 bases in between. The CDR3: CASSLDQGRVQPQHF. CDR3 in DNA: TGTGCCAGCAGCTTGGATCAGGGGCGCGTGCAGCCCCAGCATTTT.

The rearrangement joins TRBV7-9 to TRBJ2-5; weak D call: TRBD1 (6 bases). Trimming took 1 base from V and 5 from J, leaving 17 bases between them. This CDR3 comprises 16 residues. Germline lookup yields CDR1 SEHNR and CDR2 FQNEAQ (reference sequence). DNA for the CDR3: TGTGCCAGCAGCTTAGAAGCAGGGGTGAGGGCGGAGACCCAGTACTTC. This gives the protein CASSLEAGVRAETQYF.

The chain combines TRBV29-1 with TRBJ2-7; 9 nucleotides line up with TRBD1. The V gene end was trimmed by 6 bases and the J gene end by 9 bases; junction bases not matched to a gene: 21. The CDR3 spans 16 residues. Germline CDR1 and CDR2: SQVTM and ANQGSEA. CDR3 protein: CSVAEAGTGSLFGQYF. Here the CDR3 DNA reads TGCAGCGTCGCTGAAGCCGGGACAGGGAGTTTATTTGGGCAGTACTTC.

Regarding this clone: At one boundary the junction diverges from the germline segment, which might be a read error. J is TRBJ2-2 and V is TRBV7-7; TRBD2 matches 9 bases. The CDR3 loop spans 16 amino acids. CDR1 and CDR2 (germline): SSHAT, FNYEAQ (reference sequence). CDR3: CASSPNLAGNTGELFF. CDR3 sequence (DNA): TGTGCTAGCAGCCCAAATCTAGCGGGAAACACCGGGGAGCTGTTTTTT.

The chain has TRBV2 and TRBJ2-2, with 7 bases aligning to TRBD1. Germline loops: CDR1 SNHLY, CDR2 FYNNEI. Germline trimming cut 6 bases from V and 2 bases from J; bases unmatched to any gene: 3. The CDR3 sequence is 14 residues long. CDR3 amino acids: CASRRQGNTGELFF. The CDR3 DNA follows: TGTGCCAGCAGGAGACAGGGAAACACCGGGGAGCTGTTTTTT.

The chain has TRBV4-3 and TRBJ2-3; 11 nucleotides align to TRBD1. Germline CDR1 is LGHNA and CDR2 is YSLEER. V shed 0 bases, J shed 4 bases, and the junction held 6 bases outside the gene matches. The CDR3 contains 17 residues. The CDR3 reads CASSQDPVGQGADTQYF. The CDR3 nucleotides are TGCGCCAGCAGCCAAGATCCAGTGGGACAGGGGGCAGATACGCAGTATTTT.

V gene TRBV4-1 combines with J gene TRBJ2-7, with D possibly being TRBD1 (6 bases). From germline, CDR1 is MGHRA and CDR2 YSYEKL. The CDR3 is made up of 17 amino acids. Trimming pared 4 bases from V and 3 bases from J, leaving 22 bases between. CDR3 loop: CASSPRDTLTRVYEQYF. The CDR3 nucleotides are TGCGCCAGCAGCCCACGGGACACACTGACGCGGGTCTACGAGCAGTACTTC.

The rearrangement links TRBV4-1 to TRBJ2-4, with 9 bases that match TRBD2. This CDR3 is 20 amino acids long. Germline-derived CDR1 and CDR2 are MGHRA and YSYEKL. J was trimmed by 8 bases and V by 0 bases; bases with no gene match: 20. CDR3 bases: TGCGCCAGCAGCCAAGATCGTGGGAAGGGCGGGAGGGCCTGGGGGGACATTCAGTACTTC. Its protein is CASSQDRGKGGRAWGDIQYF.

This chain connects TRBV5-1 to TRBJ1-2, with a possible D match to TRBD1 (6 bases). Germline lookup yields CDR1 SGHRS and CDR2 YFSETQ. V was clipped by 1 base and J by 6 bases, with 16 bases between them. The CDR3 is 15 residues long. The CDR3 protein is CASSLSGVPPDGYTF. CDR3 DNA sequence: TGCGCCAGCAGCTTGTCAGGGGTCCCCCCTGATGGCTACACCTTC.

The chain employs TRBV19 and TRBJ2-3, with D hard to call. Germline CDR1 and CDR2: LNHDA and SQIVND (reference sequence). The CDR3 runs to 13 residues. The V end lost 7 bases, the J end lost 1 base, and 9 bases lay between the germline ends. The DNA for the CDR3 is TGTGCCAGTAAGAACTCTCGCACAGATACGCAGTATTTT. Amino acids: CASKNSRTDTQYF.

The chain has TRBV9 and TRBJ2-7; tentatively, D is TRBD1 (6 bases). Germline loops: CDR1 SGDLS, CDR2 YYNGEE. This CDR3 has 14 amino acids. Trimming took off 2 bases at V and 7 bases at J, with 16 bases between the two ends. CDR3 sequence reads: CASSVSRGVEEQYF. CDR3 DNA: TGTGCCAGCAGCGTGTCCAGGGGAGTGGAGGAGCAGTACTTC.

The chain has TRBV4-3 and TRBJ1-2, with 7 positions matching TRBD1. This CDR3 has 13 amino acids. The ends lost 4 bases at V and 4 bases at J; junction bases unmatched: 3. Germline V gene sequence: CDR1 LGHNA, CDR2 YSLEER. For the CDR3, the DNA is TGCGCCAGCAGCCTGACAGGGACCTATGGCTACACCTTC. Amino acid sequence: CASSLTGTYGYTF.